These 2 T cell receptor beta chains were all obtained from the same sample, sequenced in a study of human T cells and chemical hapten exposure. TCRdb passed the RACE reads through MiXCR, listing each CDR3 protein once. Here the sample spans 35,000 to 50,000 distinct CDR3 sequences, approximately 9.5% being singletons. Time point meaning: patch test 2, 6 weeks after DPC sensitization. Treatment of the sample: therapeutic diphenylcyclopropenone sensitization with weekly scalp DPC. Unfractionated whole blood served as the source for total RNA extraction. The material sequenced was whole blood, taken in connection with sensitization to the hapten diphenylcyclopropenone (DPC). All receptors derive from a woman in her twenties or thirties with alopecia areata. Some clones in this sample may be carry-over from other donors' samples.

This chain connects TRBV4-2 to TRBJ2-7; D gene ambiguous. Per the germline V gene, CDR1 is LGHNA and CDR2 is YNFKEQ. V was cut by 0 bases and J by 7 bases, with 10 bases left in between. There are 13 residues in the CDR3. The CDR3 DNA is TGTGCCAGCAGCCAAGATCTGCTGCGAGAGCAGTACTTC. It encodes CASSQDLLREQYF.

This clonotype was detected a few times. This chain links TRBV29-1 with TRBJ2-1; 9 bases map to TRBD1. The length of the CDR3 is 14 residues. Germline V gene lookup returns CDR1 SQVTM and CDR2 ANQGSEA. V gave up 3 bases and J gave up 9 bases; unmatched junction bases: 9. The CDR3 protein is CSVEGQGLAGEQFF. The CDR3 DNA sequence: TGCAGCGTTGAGGGACAGGGATTAGCAGGTGAGCAGTTCTTC.